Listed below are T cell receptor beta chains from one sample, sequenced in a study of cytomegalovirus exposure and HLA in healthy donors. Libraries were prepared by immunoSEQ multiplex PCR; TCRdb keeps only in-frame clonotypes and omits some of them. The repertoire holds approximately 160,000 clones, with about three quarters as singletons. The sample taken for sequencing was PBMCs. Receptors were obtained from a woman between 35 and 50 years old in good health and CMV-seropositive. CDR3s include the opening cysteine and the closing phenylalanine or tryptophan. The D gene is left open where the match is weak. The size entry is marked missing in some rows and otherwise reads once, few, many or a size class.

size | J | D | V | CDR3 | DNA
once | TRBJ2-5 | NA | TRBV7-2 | CASILWLGGQSETQYF | TGTGCCAGCATTCTCTGGTTGGGGGGGCAGTCGGAGACCCAGTACTTC
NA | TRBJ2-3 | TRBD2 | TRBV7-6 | CASRRGAGGLTDTQYF | TGTGCCAGCAGACGCGGGGCGGGGGGACTCACAGATACGCAGTATTTT
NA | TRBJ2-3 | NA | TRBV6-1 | CASSETLGTDTQYF | TGTGCCAGCAGTGAAACACTAGGCACAGATACGCAGTATTTT
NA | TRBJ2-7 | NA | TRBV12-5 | CASGLGTVAYEQYF | TGTGCTAGTGGTTTGGGGACAGTTGCCTACGAGCAGTACTTC
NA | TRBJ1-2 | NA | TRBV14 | CASSSFRDGYTF | TGTGCCAGCAGCTCTTTCCGGGATGGCTACACCTTC
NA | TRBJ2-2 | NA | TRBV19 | CASSILGIQGFTGELFF | TGTGCCAGTAGTATCTTGGGGATCCAGGGTTTCACCGGGGAGCTGTTTTTT
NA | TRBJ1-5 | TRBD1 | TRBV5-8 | CASSPDRGVGNQPQHF | TGTGCCAGCAGCCCGGACAGGGGAGTCGGCAATCAGCCCCAGCATTTT
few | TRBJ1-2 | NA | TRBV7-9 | CASSLGLAYYGYTF | TGTGCCAGCAGCTTAGGGTTAGCGTACTATGGCTACACCTTC
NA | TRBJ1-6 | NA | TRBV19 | CASSSAGSSYNSPLHF | TGTGCCAGTAGTTCAGCGGGGAGCTCCTATAATTCACCCCTCCACTTT
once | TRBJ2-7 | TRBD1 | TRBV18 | CASSPGTGWSYEQYF | TGTGCCAGCTCACCGGGGACAGGGTGGTCCTACGAGCAGTACTTC